This T cell receptor (beta chain) was recovered during a study of blood T cell repertoires in COVID-19. Repertoires were generated with immunoSEQ multiplex PCR, while TCRdb's copy carries only in-frame clones and drops some. The data show a few hundred thousand clones, roughly nine tenths seen once. Germline CDR1 SEHNR, CDR2 FQNEAQ (reference sequence). The CDR3 extends over 15 amino acids. V gave up 5 bases and J gave up 0 bases; unmatched junction bases: 3. This TCR was recovered from a young man with active or convalescent COVID-19. The sample comprised peripheral blood. This chain joins TRBV7-9 and TRBJ2-4, with 8 positions matching TRBD2. CDR3 in amino acids: CASSQTSVAKNIQYF. CDR3 nucleotides: TGTGCCAGCAGCCAGACTAGCGTAGCCAAAAACATTCAGTACTTC.